This T cell receptor beta chain was sequenced in a study of OX40 agonist ivuxolimab in advanced cancers. Study summary: There were three patients with partial responses, one having hepatocellular carcinoma and two cutaneous melanoma. Study-wide results and limits: Several nonresponders also turned out to have low normalized T-cell clonal expansion.

Worth noting for this clone: Antigen specificity is unknown.

The germline V gene encodes CDR1 LNHDA and CDR2 SQIVND (reference sequence). This CDR3 region has 15 residues. V was pared by 10 bases and J by 5 bases, with 23 bases between. Assay: immunoSEQ multiplex PCR; the TCRdb copy retains only in-frame clones and omits some. Of about 8,000 clones listed, about 90% are singletons. The chain combines TRBV19 with TRBJ2-5, with a possible D match to TRBD1 (6 bases). Sequencing used CD4+ or CD8+ T cells sorted from blood, obtained in a trial of the OX40 agonist ivuxolimab. This sequence was found in an adult with an advanced solid tumor such as melanoma, head and neck, liver or kidney cancer. The CDR3 loop reads CATGTSSGFQETQYF. The CDR3 region has the DNA TGTGCCACTGGGACATCCTCAGGGTTCCAGGAGACCCAGTACTTC.